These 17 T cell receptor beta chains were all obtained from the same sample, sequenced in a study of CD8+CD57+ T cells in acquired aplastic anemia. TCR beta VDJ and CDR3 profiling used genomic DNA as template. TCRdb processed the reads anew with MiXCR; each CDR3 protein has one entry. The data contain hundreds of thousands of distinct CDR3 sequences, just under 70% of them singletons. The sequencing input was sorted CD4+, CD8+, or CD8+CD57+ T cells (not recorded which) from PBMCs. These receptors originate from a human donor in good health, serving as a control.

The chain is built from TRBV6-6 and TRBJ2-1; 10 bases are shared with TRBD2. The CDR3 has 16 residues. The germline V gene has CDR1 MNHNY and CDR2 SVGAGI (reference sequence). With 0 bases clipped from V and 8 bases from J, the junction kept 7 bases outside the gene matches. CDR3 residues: CASSYSSGGALHEQFF. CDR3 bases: TGTGCCAGCAGTTACTCGAGCGGGGGGGCCCTGCATGAGCAGTTCTTC.

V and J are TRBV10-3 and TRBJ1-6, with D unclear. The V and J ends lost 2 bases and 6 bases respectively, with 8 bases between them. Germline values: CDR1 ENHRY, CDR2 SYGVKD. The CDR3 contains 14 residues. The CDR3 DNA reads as TGTGCCATCAGTGAGAGGGTGCTTAATTCACCCCTCCACTTT. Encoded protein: CAISERVLNSPLHF.

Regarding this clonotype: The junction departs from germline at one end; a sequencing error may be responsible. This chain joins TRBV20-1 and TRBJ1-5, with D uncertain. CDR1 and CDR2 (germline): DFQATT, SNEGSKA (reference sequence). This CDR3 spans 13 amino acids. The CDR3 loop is CSASEDWNQTQHF. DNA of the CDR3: TGCAGTGCTAGCGAGGACTGGAATCAGACCCAGCATTTT.

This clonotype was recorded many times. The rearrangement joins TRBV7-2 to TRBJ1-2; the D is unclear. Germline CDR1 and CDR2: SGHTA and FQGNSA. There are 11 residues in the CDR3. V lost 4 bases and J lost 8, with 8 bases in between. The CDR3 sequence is CASSSVEGYTF. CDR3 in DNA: TGTGCCAGCAGCTCGGTTGAAGGCTACACCTTC.

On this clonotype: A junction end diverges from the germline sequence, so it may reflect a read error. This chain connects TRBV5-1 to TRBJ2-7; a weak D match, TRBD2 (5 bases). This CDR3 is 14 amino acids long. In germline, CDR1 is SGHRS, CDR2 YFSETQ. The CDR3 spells CASKIASPNNVQYF. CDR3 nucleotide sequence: TGTGCTAGCAAAATAGCGTCCCCAAACAACGTGCAGTACTTC.

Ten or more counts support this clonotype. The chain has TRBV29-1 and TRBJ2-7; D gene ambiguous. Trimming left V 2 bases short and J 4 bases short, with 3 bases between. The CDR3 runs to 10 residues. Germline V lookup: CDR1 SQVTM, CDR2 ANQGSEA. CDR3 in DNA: TGCAGCGTTGAATCATACGAGCAGTACTTC. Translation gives CSVESYEQYF.

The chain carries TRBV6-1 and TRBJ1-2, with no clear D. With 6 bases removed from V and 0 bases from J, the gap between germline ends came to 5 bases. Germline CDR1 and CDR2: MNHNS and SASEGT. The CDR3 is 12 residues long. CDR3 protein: CASSRTNYGYTF. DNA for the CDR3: TGTGCCAGCAGCCGTACTAACTATGGCTACACCTTC.

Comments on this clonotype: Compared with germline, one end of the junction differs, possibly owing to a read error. Here the CDR3 DNA reads TGTGCCAGCACAACAGGGGAGGGCACTGATGCTTTGTTT. Amino acid sequence: CASTTGEGTDALF. This chain uses TRBV9 with TRBJ1-1; 7 bases map to TRBD1. The germline V gene encodes CDR1 SGDLS and CDR2 YYNGEE. The CDR3 extends over 13 amino acids.

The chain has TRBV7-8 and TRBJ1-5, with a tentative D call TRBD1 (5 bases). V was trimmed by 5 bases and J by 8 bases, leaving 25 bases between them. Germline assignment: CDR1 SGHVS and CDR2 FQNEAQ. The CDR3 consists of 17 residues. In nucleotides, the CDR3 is TGTGCCAGCAGCAGAGAACGGCGAGGGGAGACTGAGGAGCCCCAGCATTTT. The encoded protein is CASSRERRGETEEPQHF.

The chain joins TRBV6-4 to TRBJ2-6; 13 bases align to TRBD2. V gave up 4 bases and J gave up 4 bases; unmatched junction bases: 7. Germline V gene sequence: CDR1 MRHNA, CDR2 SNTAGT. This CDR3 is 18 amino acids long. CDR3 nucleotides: TGTGCCAGCAGTGGACTAGCGGGGGGCGGCCCCGGGGCCAACGTCCTGACTTTC. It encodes CASSGLAGGGPGANVLTF.

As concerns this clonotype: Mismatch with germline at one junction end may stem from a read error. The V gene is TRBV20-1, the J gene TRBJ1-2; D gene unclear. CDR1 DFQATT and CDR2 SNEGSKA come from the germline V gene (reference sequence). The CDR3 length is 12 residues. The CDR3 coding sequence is TGCAGTGCCACAGTGGGTAACTATGGATACACCTTC. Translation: CSATVGNYGYTF.

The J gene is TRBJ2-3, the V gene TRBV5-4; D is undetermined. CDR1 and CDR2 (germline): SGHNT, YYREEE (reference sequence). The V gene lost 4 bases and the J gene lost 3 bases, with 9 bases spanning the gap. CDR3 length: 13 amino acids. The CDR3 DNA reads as TGTGCCAGCAGCAGAGACGCAACAGATACGCAGTATTTT. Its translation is CASSRDATDTQYF. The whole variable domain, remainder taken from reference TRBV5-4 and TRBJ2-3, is ETGVTQSPTHLIKTRGQQVTLRCSSQSGHNTVSWYQQALGQGPQFIFQYYREEENGRGNFPPRFSGLQFPNYSSELNVNALELDDSALYLCASSRDATDTQYFGPGTRLTVL.

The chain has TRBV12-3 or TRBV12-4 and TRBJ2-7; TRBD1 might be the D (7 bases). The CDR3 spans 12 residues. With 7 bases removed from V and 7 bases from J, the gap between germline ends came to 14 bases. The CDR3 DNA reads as TGTGCCAGCACCAGGGGGGTCGGGGAGCAGTACTTC. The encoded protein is CASTRGVGEQYF.

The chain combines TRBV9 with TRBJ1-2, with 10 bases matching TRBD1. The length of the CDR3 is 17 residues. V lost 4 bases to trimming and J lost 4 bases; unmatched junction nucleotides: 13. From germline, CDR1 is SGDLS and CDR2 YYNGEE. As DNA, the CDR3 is TGTGCCAGCAGCTTAGGCTACTCGGACAGGGGGGTCTATGGCTACACCTTC. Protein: CASSLGYSDRGVYGYTF.

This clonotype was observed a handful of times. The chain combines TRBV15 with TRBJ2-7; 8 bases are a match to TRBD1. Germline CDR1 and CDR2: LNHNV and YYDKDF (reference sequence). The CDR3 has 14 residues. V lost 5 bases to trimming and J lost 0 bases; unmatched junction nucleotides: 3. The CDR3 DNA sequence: TGTGCCACCAGCGAGACAGGGGTCTCCTACGAGCAGTACTTC. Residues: CATSETGVSYEQYF.

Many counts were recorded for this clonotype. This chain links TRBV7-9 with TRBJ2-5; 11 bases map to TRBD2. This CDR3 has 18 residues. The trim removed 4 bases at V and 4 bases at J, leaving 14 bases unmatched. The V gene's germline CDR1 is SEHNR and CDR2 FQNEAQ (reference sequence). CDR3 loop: CASSSRGGASGGIETQYF. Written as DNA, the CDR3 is TGTGCCAGCAGCTCTCGAGGTGGGGCTAGCGGGGGGATAGAGACCCAGTACTTC.

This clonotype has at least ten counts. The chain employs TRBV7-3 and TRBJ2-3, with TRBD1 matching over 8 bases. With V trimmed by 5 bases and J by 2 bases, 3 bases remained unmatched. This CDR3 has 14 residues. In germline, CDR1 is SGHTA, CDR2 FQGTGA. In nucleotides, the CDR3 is TGTGCCAGCAGCGCGACAGGGGACACAGATACGCAGTATTTT. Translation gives CASSATGDTDTQYF.